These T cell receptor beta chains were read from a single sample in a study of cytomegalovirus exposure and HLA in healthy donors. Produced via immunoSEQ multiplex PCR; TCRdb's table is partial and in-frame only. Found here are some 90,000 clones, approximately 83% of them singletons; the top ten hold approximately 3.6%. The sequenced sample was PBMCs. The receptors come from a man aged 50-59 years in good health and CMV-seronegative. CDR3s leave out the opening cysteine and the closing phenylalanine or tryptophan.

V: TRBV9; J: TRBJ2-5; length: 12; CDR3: ASSVAPSDKTQY
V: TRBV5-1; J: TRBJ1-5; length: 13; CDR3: ASSLGQGLNQPQH
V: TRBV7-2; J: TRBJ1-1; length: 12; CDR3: ASSLGASPNSAF
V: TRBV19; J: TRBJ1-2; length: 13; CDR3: ASSIPATGNYGYT
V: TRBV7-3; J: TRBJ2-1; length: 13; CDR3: ASSRQSGGWDEQF
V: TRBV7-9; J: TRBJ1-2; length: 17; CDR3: ASSSAVSQGAGSDYGYT
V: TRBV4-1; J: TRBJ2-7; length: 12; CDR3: ASSQGGDKGEQY
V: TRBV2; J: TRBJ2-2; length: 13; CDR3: ASSELATNTGELF
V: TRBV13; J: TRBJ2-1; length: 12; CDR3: ASRIAGGDNEQF
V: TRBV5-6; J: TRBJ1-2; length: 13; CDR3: ASSLLATRYMGYT
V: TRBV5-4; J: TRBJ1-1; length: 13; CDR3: ASSSNSGGRTEAF
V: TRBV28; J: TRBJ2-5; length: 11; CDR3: ASSQVAQETQY
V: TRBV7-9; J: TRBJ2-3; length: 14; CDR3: ASSSSGRVVTDTQY
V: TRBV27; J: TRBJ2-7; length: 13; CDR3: ASSYGTGRSYEQY
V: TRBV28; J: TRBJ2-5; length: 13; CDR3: ASSPALAGEETQY
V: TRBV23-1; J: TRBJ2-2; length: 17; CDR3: ASSQFRLGAIGSTGELF
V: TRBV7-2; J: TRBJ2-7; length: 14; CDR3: ASSLEGRVQSYEQY
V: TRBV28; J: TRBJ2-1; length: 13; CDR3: ASSPTSDFYNEQF
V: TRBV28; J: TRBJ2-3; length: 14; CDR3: ASISGAGGWADTQY
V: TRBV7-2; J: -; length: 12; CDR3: ASSLGASGNEQY
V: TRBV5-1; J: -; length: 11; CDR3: ASTTGQGYEQY
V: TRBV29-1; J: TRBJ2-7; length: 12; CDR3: SVTRTGSSYEQY
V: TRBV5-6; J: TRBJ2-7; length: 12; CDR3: ASSFGTSSYEQY
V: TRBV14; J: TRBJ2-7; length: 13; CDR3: ASSRGTSGTYEQY
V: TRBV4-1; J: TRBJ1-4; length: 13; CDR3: ASSQGRGTNEKLF
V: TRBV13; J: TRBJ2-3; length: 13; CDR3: ASSLVAGGTDTQY
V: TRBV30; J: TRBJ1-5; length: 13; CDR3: AWSVPLPSVEPQH
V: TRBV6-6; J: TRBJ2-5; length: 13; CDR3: ASSYNPSKGETQY
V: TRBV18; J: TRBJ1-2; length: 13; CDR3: ASSPRESSNYGYT
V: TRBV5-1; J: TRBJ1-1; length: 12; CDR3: ASSLDRGNTEAF
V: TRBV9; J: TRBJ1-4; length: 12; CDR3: ASSLTGENEKLF
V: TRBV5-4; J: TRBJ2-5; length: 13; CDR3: ASSFPSGRVETQY
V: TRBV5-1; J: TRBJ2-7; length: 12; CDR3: ASSLATVSYEQY
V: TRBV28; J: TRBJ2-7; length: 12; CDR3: ASSARGRDYEQY
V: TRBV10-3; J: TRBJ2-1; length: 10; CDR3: AISDRRQEQF
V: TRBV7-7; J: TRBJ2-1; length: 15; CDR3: ASSLGAGGAGYNEQF
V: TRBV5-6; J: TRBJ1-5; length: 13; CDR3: ASSEGQYSNQPQH
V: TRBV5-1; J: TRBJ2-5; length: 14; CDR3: ASSKGTSGSYETQY
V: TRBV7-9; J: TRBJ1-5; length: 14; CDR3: ASSDSGTVSNQPQH
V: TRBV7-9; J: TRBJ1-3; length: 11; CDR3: ASSLGAGNTIY
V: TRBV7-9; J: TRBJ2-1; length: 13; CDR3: ASKLVAGGPNEQF
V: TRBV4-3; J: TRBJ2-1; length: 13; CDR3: ASSQESGSLWEQF
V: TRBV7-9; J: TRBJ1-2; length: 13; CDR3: ASSLGGGSNYGYT
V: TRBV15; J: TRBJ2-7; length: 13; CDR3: ATGSGQGSSYEQY
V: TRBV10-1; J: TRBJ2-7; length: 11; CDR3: ASSEYREGEQY
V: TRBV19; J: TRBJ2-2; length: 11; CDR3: ASSTRDRGELF
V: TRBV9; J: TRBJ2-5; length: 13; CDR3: ASSVPGGPGETQY
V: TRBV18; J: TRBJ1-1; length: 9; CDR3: ASGGDTEAF
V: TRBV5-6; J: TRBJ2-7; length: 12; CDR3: ASSQVLSGYEQY
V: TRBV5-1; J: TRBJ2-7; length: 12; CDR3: ASGRVAGSYEQY
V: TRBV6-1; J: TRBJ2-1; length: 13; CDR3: ASRIASGTYNEQF
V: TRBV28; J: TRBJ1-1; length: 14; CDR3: ASRTQGASDNTEAF
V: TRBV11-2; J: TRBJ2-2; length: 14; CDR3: ASSPWTSGRGGELF
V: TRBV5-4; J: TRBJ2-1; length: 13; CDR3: ASSYTGLAGGGQF